This is a list of T cell receptor beta chains from one sample in a study of CD4+ T cells in melanoma. Method: immunoSEQ multiplex PCR; TCRdb's copy keeps in-frame clones and lacks some. Altogether 9,100 or so clones are present, over 60% being singletons, with the ten largest covering 20% to 25%. Sequences were obtained from tumor tissue. All receptors derive from a human donor with melanoma. Each CDR3 is given with its conserved first and last residue. D genes are given only for firm matches. Clone size is given for some rows only: seen once, a few or many times, or a class if the clone is expanded.

>few|TRBJ1-2|-|TRBV5-6
CASSLTGIIYGYTF
TGTGCCAGCAGCTTGACAGGAATAATCTATGGCTACACCTTC
>few|TRBJ1-6|-|TRBV2
CASSESGGGNSPLHF
TGTGCCAGCAGTGAATCGGGGGGGGGAAATTCACCCCTCCACTTT
>few|TRBJ1-3|-|TRBV14
CASSQDGLPSGNTIYF
TGTGCCAGCAGCCAAGATGGCCTCCCCTCTGGAAACACCATATATTTT
>-|TRBJ2-7|-|TRBV30
CAWSVPNYEQYF
TGTGCCTGGAGTGTACCGAACTACGAGCAGTACTTC
>-|TRBJ1-2|TRBD1|TRBV19
CASNAGGTANYGYTF
TGTGCCAGTAACGCAGGGGGCACGGCTAACTATGGCTACACCTTC
>-|TRBJ2-3|TRBD2|TRBV6-5
CASSPTSGGRGTQYF
TGTGCCAGCAGCCCGACTAGCGGGGGGCGGGGGACGCAGTATTTT
>-|TRBJ2-3|TRBD2|TRBV4-2
CASSQDLALARITDTQYF
TGTGCCAGCAGCCAAGATTTAGCACTAGCGAGGATCACAGATACGCAGTATTTT
>-|TRBJ2-7|TRBD1|TRBV2
CASSVGQAYEQYF
TGTGCCAGCAGCGTGGGACAGGCCTACGAGCAGTACTTC
>-|TRBJ1-2|-|TRBV18
CASSRDTVTYGYTF
TGTGCCAGCTCACGAGATACAGTTACCTATGGCTACACCTTC
>-|TRBJ2-7|-|TRBV11-3
CASSLSSSYEQYF
TGTGCCAGCAGCTTATCTAGCTCCTACGAGCAGTACTTC
>-|TRBJ2-1|-|TRBV9
CASSAGGGGLYNEQFF
TGTGCCAGCAGCGCCGGGGGAGGGGGGCTCTACAATGAGCAGTTCTTC
>-|TRBJ2-1|TRBD2|TRBV15
CATSRTLVGLAPHEQFF
TGTGCCACCAGCAGAACGCTAGTGGGACTAGCCCCCCATGAGCAGTTCTTC
>few|TRBJ1-5|-|TRBV19
CASSIRDTYSNQPQHF
TGTGCCAGTAGTATAAGGGACACATATAGCAATCAGCCCCAGCATTTT
>-|TRBJ1-1|TRBD1|TRBV19
CASREGQENTEAFF
TGTGCCAGTAGAGAGGGACAGGAGAACACTGAAGCTTTCTTT
>-|TRBJ1-1|-|TRBV4-1
CASSQGNTEAFF
TGTGCCAGCAGCCAAGGGAACACTGAAGCTTTCTTT
>-|TRBJ2-7|TRBD1|TRBV19
CASSTGTGSYEQYF
TGTGCCAGTAGTACAGGGACAGGGAGCTACGAGCAGTACTTC
>few|TRBJ2-1|-|TRBV30
CAWSHFARGSYNEQFF
TGTGCCTGGAGCCACTTTGCGAGAGGCTCCTACAATGAGCAGTTCTTC
>-|TRBJ2-7|TRBD1|TRBV30
CAYIGQGVEQYF
TGTGCCTACATTGGACAGGGGGTCGAGCAGTACTTC